These 30 T cell receptor beta chains came from one sample sequenced in a study of blood T cell repertoires in COVID-19. Clones were read by immunoSEQ multiplex PCR, and TCRdb kept only the in-frame ones, dropping some. The sample holds nearly 400,000 clones; under 90% are singletons and the top ten take 1.7%. The sample consisted of PBMCs or T cells enriched from blood (not recorded which). All receptors come from a woman in her 30s who had recovered from COVID-19.

The CDR3 region is CAWSLSGGANEQFF. The CDR3 DNA follows: TGTGCCTGGAGTCTCAGCGGGGGGGCCAATGAGCAGTTCTTC. The rearrangement joins TRBV30 to TRBJ2-1; 10 nucleotides match TRBD2. The CDR3 is 14 amino acids. CDR1 is GTSNPN and CDR2 is SVGIG in the germline V gene (reference sequence). V shed 2 bases, J shed 6 bases, and the junction held 4 bases outside the gene matches.

This chain links TRBV6-4 with TRBJ2-3; 7 bases are a match to TRBD1. V lost 0 bases, J lost 4 bases, and 1 base stayed unmatched. The CDR3 has 14 amino acids. Germline V gene sequence: CDR1 MRHNA, CDR2 SNTAGT. CDR3 DNA sequence: TGTGCCAGCAGTGACTCCCAGGGGGCAGATACGCAGTATTTT. It specifies CASSDSQGADTQYF.

V is TRBV21-1 and J is TRBJ2-3; the D segment call TRBD1 is taken from the table without a DNA check. TRBV21-1 is reported as a pseudogene. This CDR3 has 18 amino acids. The CDR3 sequence: CASSKVKGTGYSTDTQYF. The CDR3 DNA follows: TGTGCCAGCAGCAAAGTTAAAGGGACAGGGTATAGCACAGATACGCAGTATTTT.

This clone was seen a few times. This sequence joins TRBV5-5 and TRBJ2-7; 7 bases line up with TRBD1. The CDR3 has 16 residues. J was trimmed by 3 bases and V by 4 bases; bases with no gene match: 13. Germline assignment: CDR1 SGHKS and CDR2 YYEKEE (reference sequence). The CDR3 sequence: CASSRNLDRVSYEQYF. CDR3 coding DNA: TGTGCCAGCAGCCGAAATTTAGACAGGGTGAGCTACGAGCAGTACTTC.

The V gene is TRBV27, the J gene TRBJ1-6; 8 bases align to TRBD1. The junction had 9 bases not matched to a gene; V was cut back by 5 bases and J by 6 bases. From germline, CDR1 is MNHEY and CDR2 SMNVEV (reference sequence). This CDR3 is 16 amino acids long. The CDR3 region is CASSTMTGARNSPLHF. The CDR3 DNA follows: TGTGCCAGCAGTACCATGACAGGGGCCCGTAATTCACCCCTCCACTTT.

This clone has only one observation. V usage is TRBV12-5 and J usage is TRBJ2-7; 7 positions agree with TRBD1. The germline gives CDR1 LGHNT, CDR2 FRNRAP. The V segment lost 5 bases and the J segment 2 bases; nucleotides outside the gene matches: 6. The CDR3 has 14 amino acids. For the CDR3, the DNA is TGTGCTAGTGGTCGGGGACAGTCGGCCTACGAGCAGTACTTC. Translating it yields CASGRGQSAYEQYF.

The chain has TRBV6-5 and TRBJ2-2, with a weak D call TRBD1 (5 bases). Germline-derived CDR1 and CDR2 are MNHEY and SVGAGI. CDR3 size: 13 residues. V gave up 11 bases and J gave up 2 bases, with 12 bases separating them. The CDR3 protein is CASRGPNTGELFF. The CDR3 nucleotides are TGTGCCTCTAGGGGTCCCAACACCGGGGAGCTGTTTTTT.

This chain joins TRBV27 and TRBJ1-1; maybe TRBD1 (6 bases). The V end was cut by 6 bases, the J end by 1 base, with 12 bases between. Germline CDR1 reads MNHEY; CDR2 reads SMNVEV (reference sequence). The CDR3 contains 14 residues. The CDR3 nucleotides read TGTGCCAGCAGCACTGGGGGCCCGAACACTGAAGCTTTCTTT. Its translation: CASSTGGPNTEAFF.

The chain carries TRBV18 and TRBJ2-7; D is possibly TRBD2 (5 bases). The CDR3 loop spans 16 amino acids. Germline CDR1 KGHSH, CDR2 LQKENI. Trimming pared 1 base from V and 3 bases from J, leaving 16 bases between. The CDR3 sequence is CASSPQSNSAGYEQYF. The CDR3 nucleotides are TGTGCCAGCTCACCACAAAGCAACAGCGCGGGCTACGAGCAGTACTTC.

The chain uses TRBV5-4 and TRBJ1-6, with 8 bases aligning to TRBD1. The length of the CDR3 is 15 residues. V shed 3 bases, J shed 10 bases, and the junction held 9 bases outside the gene matches. Germline lookup yields CDR1 SGHNT and CDR2 YYREEE (reference sequence). The CDR3, as DNA: TGTGCCAGCAGCTCCTCGACAGGGGCCGGCTCACCCCTCCACTTT. Translating it yields CASSSSTGAGSPLHF.

This chain uses TRBV3-1 (or the pseudogene TRBV3-2) with TRBJ2-5; D possibly corresponds to TRBD1 (7 bases). The V gene's germline CDR1 is LGHDT and CDR2 YNNKEL (reference sequence). The CDR3 is made up of 17 amino acids. V lost 4 bases, J lost 5 bases, and 23 bases lay in between. The DNA of the CDR3 is TGTGCCAGCAGCCTGACAGGGATGAGGCCGGAGGGGGAGACCCAGTACTTC. Residues: CASSLTGMRPEGETQYF.

This CDR3 is CASSYPGGTEHTEAFF. The CDR3 DNA sequence: TGTGCCAGCAGTTACCCCGGGGGGACGGAACACACTGAAGCTTTCTTT. V and J are TRBV6-5 and TRBJ1-1, with D possibly TRBD1 on 5 matching bases. Germline CDR1 reads MNHEY; CDR2 reads SVGAGI. Trimming shortened V by 2 bases and J by 3 bases, and 16 bases separated the two germline ends. This CDR3 has 16 residues.

The gene calls are TRBV30 and TRBJ1-1, with a possible D match to TRBD1 (6 bases). The CDR3 is made up of 15 amino acids. V was pared by 1 base and J by 5 bases, with 17 bases between. Germline-derived CDR1 and CDR2 are GTSNPN and SVGIG (reference sequence). DNA for the CDR3: TGTGCCTGGAGTGGCAACACACAGGGATGGACTGAAGCTTTCTTT. This sequence encodes CAWSGNTQGWTEAFF.

The chain has TRBV10-1 and TRBJ1-5; tentative D call: TRBD1 (6 bases). V shed 7 bases and J shed 6 bases, with 16 bases lying between them. This CDR3 is 14 amino acids long. Germline CDR1 WNHNN, CDR2 SYGVQD (reference sequence). This chain's CDR3 is CASKSGAGVQPQHF. The CDR3 DNA follows: TGCGCCAGCAAATCCGGGGCAGGGGTTCAGCCCCAGCATTTT.

The genes are TRBV3-1 (or the pseudogene TRBV3-2) and TRBJ2-7; D is possibly TRBD2 (5 bases). The CDR3 extends over 15 amino acids. CDR1 and CDR2 from the germline V gene are LGHDT and YNNKEL (reference sequence). V dropped 4 bases and J dropped 3 bases, with 16 bases sitting between them. The CDR3 DNA follows: TGTGCCAGCAGCCCCAGGTCGGGATCAAGCTACGAGCAGTACTTC. Translation gives CASSPRSGSSYEQYF.

The rearrangement uses TRBV9 and TRBJ2-3; TRBD2 aligns across 9 bases. This CDR3 is built from 15 residues. Trimming removed 3 bases from V and 6 bases from J; junction bases left unmatched: 8. Germline-derived CDR1 and CDR2 are SGDLS and YYNGEE. The CDR3 nucleotides are TGTGCCAGCAGCGCTAGCGGGGATCTAGGGGATACGCAGTATTTT. Translation gives CASSASGDLGDTQYF. The complete variable domain, with remaining parts taken from reference TRBV9 and TRBJ2-3, reads DSGVTQTPKHLITATGQRVTLRCSPRSGDLSVYWYQQSLDQGLQFLIQYYNGEERAKGNILERFSAQQFPDLHSELNLSSLELGDSALYFCASSASGDLGDTQYFGPGTRLTVL.

The chain uses TRBV12-3 or TRBV12-4 and TRBJ1-5, with D possibly TRBD1 on 5 matching bases. This CDR3 is built from 13 residues. With 0 bases removed from V and 6 bases from J, the gap between germline ends came to 6 bases. The CDR3 coding sequence is TGTGCCAGCAGTTTAGCTGGGGCTCAGCCCCAGCATTTT. Translating it yields CASSLAGAQPQHF.

The chain has TRBV19 and TRBJ1-2; D is perhaps TRBD1 (6 bases). Looked up from germline, CDR1 is LNHDA and CDR2 is SQIVND (reference sequence). The CDR3 is made up of 14 amino acids. Trimming left V 6 bases short and J 3 bases short, with 14 bases between. CDR3 DNA: TGTGCCAGTAGACCACAGGGTGCCGACTATGGCTACACCTTC. Encoded protein: CASRPQGADYGYTF.

The chain links TRBV5-6 to TRBJ2-7, with 8 bases aligning to TRBD2. V dropped 3 bases and J dropped 5; count of bases not matched to a gene: 4. CDR1 and CDR2 (germline): SGHDT, YYEEEE. This CDR3 spans 13 amino acids. CDR3 in amino acids: CASSWPGGDEQYF. The CDR3, as DNA: TGTGCCAGCAGCTGGCCCGGGGGGGACGAGCAGTACTTC.

The V and J genes are TRBV5-4 and TRBJ1-2, with D perhaps TRBD1 (5 bases). Germline assignment: CDR1 SGHNT and CDR2 YYREEE (reference sequence). V was shortened by 4 bases and J by 2 bases, with 18 bases between the two germline ends. The CDR3 is made up of 16 amino acids. The CDR3: CASSAWTSPTNYGYTF. DNA of the CDR3: TGTGCCAGCAGCGCATGGACATCTCCTACCAACTATGGCTACACCTTC.

The chain uses TRBV5-4 and TRBJ2-7, with 12 bases matching TRBD1. The junction had 7 bases not matched to a gene; V was cut back by 5 bases and J by 4 bases. The germline V gene encodes CDR1 SGHNT and CDR2 YYREEE (reference sequence). CDR3 length equals 15 residues. CDR3 DNA sequence: TGTGCCAGCAGTTCCGGGACAGGGGGCGGTTACGAGCAGTACTTC. It yields the protein CASSSGTGGGYEQYF.

This chain uses TRBV4-2 with TRBJ1-1; a weak D match, TRBD1 (5 bases). CDR3 length: 11 residues. Trimming left V 3 bases short and J 6 bases short, with 5 bases between. Germline V CDR1 and CDR2: LGHNA, YNFKEQ. The CDR3 nucleotides read TGTGCCAGCAGCCACAGGGCTGAAGCTTTCTTT. As protein: CASSHRAEAFF.

V gene TRBV7-9 combines with J gene TRBJ1-4; D is possibly TRBD1 (5 bases). From germline, CDR1 is SEHNR and CDR2 FQNEAQ (reference sequence). This CDR3 is built from 14 residues. With 3 bases removed from V and 8 bases from J, the gap between germline ends came to 13 bases. The CDR3 DNA reads TGTGCCAGCAGCTTTTCCAGGGCAGGAGAAAAACTGTTTTTT. Protein sequence: CASSFSRAGEKLFF. The full variable domain, with the rest looked up from reference TRBV7-9 and TRBJ1-4, is DTGVSQNPRHKITKRGQNVTFRCDPISEHNRLYWYRQTLGQGPEFLTYFQNEAQLEKSRLLSDRFSAERPKGSFSTLEIQRTEQGDSAMYLCASSFSRAGEKLFFGSGTQLSVL.

V is TRBV4-1 and J is TRBJ2-1, with a tentative D call TRBD2 (7 bases). Trimming pared 4 bases from V and 0 bases from J, leaving 16 bases between. CDR3 length: 17 residues. The V gene's germline CDR1 is MGHRA and CDR2 YSYEKL. Here the CDR3 DNA reads TGCGCCAGCAGCCCCGGGGGCGGGGGTAGCTCCTACAATGAGCAGTTCTTC. Its translation is CASSPGGGGSSYNEQFF.

V usage is TRBV30 and J usage is TRBJ2-7; D remains unclear. Germline lookup yields CDR1 GTSNPN and CDR2 SVGIG (reference sequence). The CDR3 has 12 amino acids. V was shortened by 4 bases and J by 0 bases, with 7 bases between the two germline ends. The CDR3 spells CAWTVDSYEQYF. In DNA form, the CDR3 reads TGTGCCTGGACAGTCGACTCCTACGAGCAGTACTTC.

V is TRBV30 and J is TRBJ2-1; D remains unclear. Trimming pared 2 bases from V and 0 bases from J, leaving 11 bases between. Germline-derived CDR1 and CDR2 are GTSNPN and SVGIG (reference sequence). CDR3 length: 15 amino acids. CDR3 region: CAWSSTPSSYNEQFF. CDR3 coding DNA: TGTGCCTGGAGTTCTACCCCGAGCTCCTACAATGAGCAGTTCTTC.

The chain joins TRBV18 to TRBJ1-5, with 7 bases that match TRBD1. Per germline, CDR1 KGHSH and CDR2 LQKENI. The CDR3 length is 15 residues. Trimming cost V 5 bases and J 0 bases; bases outside gene matches: 4. CDR3 loop: CASSSDRSSNQPQHF. The CDR3 DNA reads TGTGCCAGCTCATCGGACAGGAGTAGCAATCAGCCCCAGCATTTT.

The chain uses TRBV18 and TRBJ1-2; 7 nucleotides line up with TRBD1. Germline V gene data show CDR1 as KGHSH and CDR2 as LQKENI. This CDR3 has 16 residues. Losses at the gene ends were 3 bases for V and 2 bases for J; bases not matched to a gene: 9. CDR3 DNA sequence: TGTGCCAGCTCACCTAGTGTTCTGACAGGGAACTATGGCTACACCTTC. Encoded protein: CASSPSVLTGNYGYTF. Supplemented by reference TRBV18 and TRBJ1-2, the full variable domain reads NAGVMQNPRHLVRRRGQEARLRCSPMKGHSHVYWYRQLPEEGLKFMVYLQKENIIDESGMPKERFSAEFPKEGPSILRIQQVVRGDSAAYFCASSPSVLTGNYGYTFGSGTRLTVV.

The gene calls are TRBV4-1 and TRBJ1-3; D is undetermined. V was cut by 1 base and J by 0 bases, with 16 bases left in between. The V gene's germline CDR1 is MGHRA and CDR2 YSYEKL. There are 18 residues in the CDR3. The CDR3 coding sequence is TGCGCCAGCAGCCAAGCGGTCCACAGACAATCCTCTGGAAACACCATATATTTT. Protein: CASSQAVHRQSSGNTIYF.

This rearrangement joins TRBV30 to TRBJ1-1; no clear D. V gave up 5 bases and J gave up 3 bases, with 7 bases separating them. CDR1 and CDR2 from the germline V gene are GTSNPN and SVGIG (reference sequence). This CDR3 spans 11 amino acids. The CDR3 coding sequence is TGTGCCTGGGGGTATGACACTGAAGCTTTCTTT. Protein product: CAWGYDTEAFF.